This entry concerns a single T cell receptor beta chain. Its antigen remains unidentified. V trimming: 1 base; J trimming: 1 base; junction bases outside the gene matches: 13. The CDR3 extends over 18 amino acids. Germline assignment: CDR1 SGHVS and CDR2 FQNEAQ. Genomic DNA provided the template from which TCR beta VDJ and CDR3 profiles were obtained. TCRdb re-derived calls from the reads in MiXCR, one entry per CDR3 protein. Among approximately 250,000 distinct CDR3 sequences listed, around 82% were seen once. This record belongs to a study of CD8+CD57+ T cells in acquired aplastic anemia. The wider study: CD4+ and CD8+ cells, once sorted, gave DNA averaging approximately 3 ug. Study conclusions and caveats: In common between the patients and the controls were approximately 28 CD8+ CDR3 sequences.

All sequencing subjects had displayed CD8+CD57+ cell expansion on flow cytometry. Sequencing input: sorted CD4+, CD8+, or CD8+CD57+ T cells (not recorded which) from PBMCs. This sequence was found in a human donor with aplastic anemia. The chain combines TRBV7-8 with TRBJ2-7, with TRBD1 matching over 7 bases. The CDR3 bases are TGTGCCAGCAGCTTAGATCCAGGTGGGACAGCCCTTTCCTACGAGCAGTACGTC. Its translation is CASSLDPGGTALSYEQYV.